The present TCR beta chain was sequenced within a study of T cell changes during pregnancy in multiple sclerosis. TCRdb's copy holds only in-frame clones and misses some; the assay was immunoSEQ multiplex PCR. In the table there are 50,000 or so clones, 90% to 95% of which are singletons. J gave up 4 bases and V 5 bases, and 11 bases lay outside the gene matches. The CDR3 has 16 amino acids. The germline V gene encodes CDR1 MNHEY and CDR2 SMNVEV (reference sequence). The sequences come from CD4+ T cells from peripheral blood mononuclear cells, collected before pregnancy. This receptor was identified in a female donor with multiple sclerosis, enrolled in a pregnancy study. The chain is built from TRBV27 and TRBJ1-2; 9 bases line up with TRBD1. Here the CDR3 DNA reads TGTGCCAGCAGTCCCCTCGGACAGGGGCCTTCCTATGGCTACACCTTC. This translates into CASSPLGQGPSYGYTF.